The clone carrying this T cell receptor (beta chain) was seen repeatedly, ten times or more. What it recognizes is unknown. This record comes from a study of breast tumors, draining lymph nodes, adjacent tissues. TCRdb used MiXCR to reprocess the multiplex PCR reads, holding one entry per CDR3 protein. The sample lists about 230,000 distinct CDR3 sequences, approximately 30% occurring once. Breast cancer patients provided tissue from their axillary draining lymph nodes. Findings and caveats of the study: The data were judged consistent with most tumor T cells coming from lymph node and expanding in tumor. Tumor TCR diversity was below lymph nodes but above nontumor tissue. Compared with basal-like, luminal-like tumors shared significantly more repertoire with nontumor tissue. That most tumor T cells come from lymph nodes remained unproven.

The CDR3 length is 18 residues. The germline CDR1 and CDR2 sequences are MNHNS and SASEGT. J gave up 2 bases and V 6 bases, and 16 bases lay outside the gene matches. Sequencing input: axillary lymph node tissue. This chain connects TRBV6-1 to TRBJ1-5, with 7 positions matching TRBD1. The TCR was taken from a female donor with breast cancer. Some clones in this sample may be carry-over from other donors' samples. The CDR3 bases are TGTGCCAGCAGCGTTTTCGTACAGGGGCGGACGGGCAATCAGCCCCAGCATTTT. Protein sequence: CASSVFVQGRTGNQPQHF.